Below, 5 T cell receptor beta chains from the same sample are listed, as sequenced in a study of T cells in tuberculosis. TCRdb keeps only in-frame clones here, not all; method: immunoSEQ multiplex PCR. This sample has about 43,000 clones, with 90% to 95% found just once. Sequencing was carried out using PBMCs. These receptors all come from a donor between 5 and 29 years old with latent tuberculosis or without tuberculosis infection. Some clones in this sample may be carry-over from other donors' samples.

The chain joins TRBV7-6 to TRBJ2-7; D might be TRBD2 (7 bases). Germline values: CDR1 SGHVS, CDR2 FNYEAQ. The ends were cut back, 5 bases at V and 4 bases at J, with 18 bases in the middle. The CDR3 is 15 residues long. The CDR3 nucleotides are TGTGCCAGCAGCCGTCGGGGGGCAGCCCCTTACGAGCAGTACTTC. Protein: CASSRRGAAPYEQYF. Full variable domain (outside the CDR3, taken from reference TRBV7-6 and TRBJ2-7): GAGVSQSPRYKVTKRGQDVALRCDPISGHVSLYWYRQALGQGPEFLTYFNYEAQQDKSGLPNDRFSAERPEGSISTLTIQRTEQRDSAMYRCASSRRGAAPYEQYFGPGTRLTVT.

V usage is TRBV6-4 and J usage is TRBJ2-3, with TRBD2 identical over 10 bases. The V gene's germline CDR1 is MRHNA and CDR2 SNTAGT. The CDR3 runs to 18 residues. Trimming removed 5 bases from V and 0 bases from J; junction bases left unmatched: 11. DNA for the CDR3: TGTGCCAGCAGTTGGACCCTCGGGACTAGCGCAAGCACAGATACGCAGTATTTT. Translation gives CASSWTLGTSASTDTQYF.

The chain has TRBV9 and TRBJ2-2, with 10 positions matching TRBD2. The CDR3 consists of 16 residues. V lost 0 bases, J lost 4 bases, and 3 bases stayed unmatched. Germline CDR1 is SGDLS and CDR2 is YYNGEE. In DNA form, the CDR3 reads TGTGCCAGCAGCGTAGGCTGGACTAGCGGCACCGGGGAGCTGTTTTTT. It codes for CASSVGWTSGTGELFF. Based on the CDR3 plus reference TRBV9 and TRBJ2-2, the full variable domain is DSGVTQTPKHLITATGQRVTLRCSPRSGDLSVYWYQQSLDQGLQFLIQYYNGEERAKGNILERFSAQQFPDLHSELNLSSLELGDSALYFCASSVGWTSGTGELFFGEGSRLTVL.

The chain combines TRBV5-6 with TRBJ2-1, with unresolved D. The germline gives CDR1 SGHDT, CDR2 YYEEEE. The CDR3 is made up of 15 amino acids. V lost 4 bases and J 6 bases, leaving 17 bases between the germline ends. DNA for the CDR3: TGTGCCAGCAGCCTAGTCCCTTTTTCCACCAATGAGCAGTTCTTC. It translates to CASSLVPFSTNEQFF.

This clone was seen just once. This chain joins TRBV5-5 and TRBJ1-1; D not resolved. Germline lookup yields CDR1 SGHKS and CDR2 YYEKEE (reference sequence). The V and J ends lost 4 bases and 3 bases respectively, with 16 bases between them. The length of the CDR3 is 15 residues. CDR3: CASSLRVSLDTEAFF. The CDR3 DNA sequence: TGTGCCAGCAGCCTCCGGGTTAGTTTAGACACTGAAGCTTTCTTT.